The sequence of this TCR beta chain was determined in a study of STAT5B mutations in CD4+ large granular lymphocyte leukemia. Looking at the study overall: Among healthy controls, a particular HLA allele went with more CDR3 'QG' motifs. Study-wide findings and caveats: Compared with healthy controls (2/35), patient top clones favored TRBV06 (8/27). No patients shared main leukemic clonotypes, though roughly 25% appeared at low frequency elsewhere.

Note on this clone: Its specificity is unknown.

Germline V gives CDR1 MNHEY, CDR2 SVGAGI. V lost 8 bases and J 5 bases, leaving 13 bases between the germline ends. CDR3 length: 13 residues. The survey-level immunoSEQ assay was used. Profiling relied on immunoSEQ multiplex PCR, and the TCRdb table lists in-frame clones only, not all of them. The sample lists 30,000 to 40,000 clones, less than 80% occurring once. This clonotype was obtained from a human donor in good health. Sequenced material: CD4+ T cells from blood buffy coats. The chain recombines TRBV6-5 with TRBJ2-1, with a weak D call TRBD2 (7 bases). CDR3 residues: CASGQRGHNEQFF. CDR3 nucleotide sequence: TGTGCCAGCGGACAGCGGGGCCACAATGAGCAGTTCTTC.